A single TCR beta chain is shown here with its context. The antigen is not known. Trimming took off 4 bases at V and 4 bases at J, with 6 bases between the two ends. This CDR3 comprises 13 residues. CDR1 is SGDLS and CDR2 is YYNGEE in the germline V gene. The data belong to a study of T cell responses to AZD1222 COVID-19 vaccine. Broader study findings: Unmutated variant regions are reportedly targeted by nearly half of spike-specific TCRs. Clonal diversity may have been underestimated in mostly white British donors. Increases in Spike-specific TCR breadth and depth were seen after two AZD1222 doses.

This table comes from immunoSEQ multiplex PCR, and its TCRdb copy is limited to in-frame clones, with some not included. The sample records 150,000 or so clones, 86% being singletons. The material sequenced was peripheral blood, taken on day 0 of MenACWY control vaccination. The chain links TRBV9 to TRBJ2-6; D is ambiguous. The sequence was collected from an adult in good health. The CDR3 protein is CASSLVGANVLTF. The CDR3 DNA reads TGTGCCAGCAGCTTGGTGGGGGCCAACGTCCTGACTTTC.